This T cell receptor (beta chain) was identified during a study of response to subunit inactivated influenza vaccine. Study findings and constraints: After each seasonal influenza vaccination, few new T cells are recruited, the authors suggested.

V shed 8 bases, J shed 4 bases, and the junction held 8 bases outside the gene matches. The CDR3 is 14 amino acids. Germline assignment: CDR1 ENHRY and CDR2 SYGVKD. TCRdb recomputed calls from the RT-PCR reads with MiXCR, one row per CDR3 protein. The sample shows around 850,000 distinct CDR3 sequences, less than 20% of them seen only once. Comment on this clonotype: Its antigen is still unknown.

The J gene is TRBJ1-5, the V gene TRBV10-3; 7 bases fit TRBD1. Sequences were derived from PBMCs from blood, sampled around 5 days after vaccination. The source of this sequence is a man between 50 and 59 years old who received an inactivated influenza vaccine. CDR3 residues: CAIAAGGGNQPQHF. The CDR3 bases are TGTGCCATCGCGGCAGGGGGAGGGAATCAGCCCCAGCATTTT.